This T cell receptor beta chain was sequenced during a study of shared clonotypes between healthy human individuals. TCRdb's table, derived via immunoSEQ multiplex PCR, lists solely in-frame clones and lacks some. Seen here are more than 500,000 clones, 85% to 95% observed once, and the top ten hold around 0.12%. CDR1 and CDR2 from the germline V gene are SGHKS and YYEKEE (reference sequence). The V end was cut by 6 bases, the J end by 6 bases, with 25 bases between. The CDR3 runs 16 residues. Naive CD8 populations comprised CD45RO-negative cells positively selected for CCR7, excluding terminally differentiated effector memory CD45RA+ cells.

This sequence originates from a woman aged 30 to 39 in good health. This chain links TRBV5-5 with TRBJ2-7; D is possibly TRBD1 (5 bases). Input material: naive CD8+ T cells sorted from blood. CDR3 in DNA: TGTGCCAGCACTCGAACCCGGGCAGGGATGTGGGTCGAGCAGTACTTC. The encoded protein is CASTRTRAGMWVEQYF.